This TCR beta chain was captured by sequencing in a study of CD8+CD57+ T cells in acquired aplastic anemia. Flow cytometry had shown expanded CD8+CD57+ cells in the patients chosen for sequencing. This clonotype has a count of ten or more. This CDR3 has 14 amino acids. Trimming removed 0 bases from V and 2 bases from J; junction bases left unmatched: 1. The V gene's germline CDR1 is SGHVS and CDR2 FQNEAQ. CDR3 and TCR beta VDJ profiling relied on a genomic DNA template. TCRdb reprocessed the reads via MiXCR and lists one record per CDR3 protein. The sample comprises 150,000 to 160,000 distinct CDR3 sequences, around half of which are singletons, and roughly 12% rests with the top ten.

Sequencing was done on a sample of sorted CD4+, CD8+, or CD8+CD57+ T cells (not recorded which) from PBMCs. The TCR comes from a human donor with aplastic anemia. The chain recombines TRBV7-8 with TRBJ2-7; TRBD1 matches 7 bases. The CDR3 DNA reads TGTGCCAGCAGCTTAGCGACAGGGCCCTACGAGCAGTACTTC. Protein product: CASSLATGPYEQYF.